This TCR beta chain was obtained from a study of Graves' ophthalmopathy and Graves' hyperthyroidism. Study-wide background: Peripheral blood was collected at initial diagnosis, before any treatment.

The CDR3 is made up of 13 amino acids. With 8 bases removed from V and 4 bases from J, the gap between germline ends came to 12 bases. CDR1 LNHDA and CDR2 SQIVND come from the germline V gene (reference sequence). TCR beta CDR3 amplification used RNA transcripts. After a first-round RT-PCR with HTBI primers, a second-round multiplex PCR was run. One entry per CDR3 protein results from TCRdb running MiXCR on the multiplex PCR reads. Of hundreds of thousands of distinct CDR3 sequences in the sample, roughly 39% were seen once. The sample comprised peripheral blood. J is TRBJ1-3 and V is TRBV19; D unclear. This clonotype originated in an adult man with Graves' ophthalmopathy. The CDR3 protein is CASHILGGNTIYF. For the CDR3, the DNA is TGTGCCAGTCACATCTTGGGGGGAAACACCATATATTTT. Drawing the rest from reference TRBV19 and TRBJ1-3, the complete variable domain is DGGITQSPKYLFRKEGQNVTLSCEQNLNHDAMYWYRQDPGQGLRLIYYSQIVNDFQKGDIAEGYSVSREKKESFPLTVTSAQKNPTAFYLCASHILGGNTIYFGEGSWLTVV.